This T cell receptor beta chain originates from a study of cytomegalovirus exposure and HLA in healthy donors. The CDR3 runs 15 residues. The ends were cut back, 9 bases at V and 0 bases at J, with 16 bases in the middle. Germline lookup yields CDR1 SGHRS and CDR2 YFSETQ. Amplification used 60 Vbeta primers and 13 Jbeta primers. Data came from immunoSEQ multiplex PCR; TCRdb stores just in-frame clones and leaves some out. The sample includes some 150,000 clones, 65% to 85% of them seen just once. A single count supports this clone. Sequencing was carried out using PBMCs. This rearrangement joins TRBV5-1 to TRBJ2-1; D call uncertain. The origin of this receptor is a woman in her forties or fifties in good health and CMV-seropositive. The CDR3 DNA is TGCGCCACCCGCGTCGATCTAAGCTCCTACAATGAGCAGTTCTTC. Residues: CATRVDLSSYNEQFF.